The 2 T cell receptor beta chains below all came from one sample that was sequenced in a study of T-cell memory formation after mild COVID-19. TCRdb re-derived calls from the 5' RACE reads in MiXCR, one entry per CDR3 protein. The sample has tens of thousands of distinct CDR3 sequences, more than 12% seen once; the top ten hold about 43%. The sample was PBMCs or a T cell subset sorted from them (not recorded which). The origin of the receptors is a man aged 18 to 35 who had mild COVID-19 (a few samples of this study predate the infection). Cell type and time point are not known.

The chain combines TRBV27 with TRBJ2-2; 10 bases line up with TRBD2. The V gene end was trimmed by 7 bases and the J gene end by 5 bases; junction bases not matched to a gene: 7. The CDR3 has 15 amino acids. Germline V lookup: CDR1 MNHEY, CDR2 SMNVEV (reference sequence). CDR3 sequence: CASKMTSGLTGELFF. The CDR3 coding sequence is TGTGCCAGCAAAATGACTAGCGGGTTAACCGGGGAGCTGTTTTTT.

CDR3 in amino acids: CASSLEGTNYGYTF. CDR3 coding DNA: TGTGCCAGCAGCTTGGAGGGGACGAACTATGGCTACACCTTC. V and J are TRBV5-4 and TRBJ1-2, with a possible D match to TRBD1 (5 bases). The CDR3 sequence is 14 residues long. Per germline, CDR1 SGHNT and CDR2 YYREEE (reference sequence). Trimming took 0 bases from V and 2 from J, leaving 8 bases between them.